Following are 32 T cell receptor beta chains from one sample sequenced in a study of cytomegalovirus exposure and HLA in healthy donors. The PCR ran on 60 Vbeta and 13 Jbeta primers. Measured with immunoSEQ multiplex PCR; TCRdb has only the in-frame clones, and not every one. The sample lists some 200,000 clones; around 84% were seen once. Sample: PBMCs. These receptors were taken from a woman under 30 in good health and CMV-seronegative.

This sequence joins TRBV11-2 and TRBJ2-7; no firm D call. The CDR3 is 14 residues long. V gave up 1 base and J gave up 9 bases, with 16 bases separating them. Germline V CDR1 and CDR2: SGHAT, FQNNGV. For the CDR3, the DNA is TGTGCCAGCAGCTTAGTCGGTAGTGCCGCGCCGCAGTACTTC. Its translation: CASSLVGSAAPQYF.

V gene TRBV5-4 combines with J gene TRBJ2-7, with 7 bases lining up with TRBD1. Germline V gene sequence: CDR1 SGHNT, CDR2 YYREEE (reference sequence). This CDR3 is built from 14 residues. With V trimmed by 4 bases and J by 4 bases, 8 bases remained unmatched. This chain's CDR3 is CASSGRDRSYEQYF. The DNA of the CDR3 is TGTGCCAGCAGCGGTCGGGACAGATCTTACGAGCAGTACTTC.

The V gene is TRBV9, the J gene TRBJ1-6; D is possibly TRBD1 (5 bases). V dropped 2 bases and J dropped 8 bases, with 8 bases sitting between them. Germline V gives CDR1 SGDLS, CDR2 YYNGEE. The CDR3 length is 13 residues. The CDR3 here is CASSVDSYSPLHF. The CDR3 DNA reads TGTGCCAGCAGCGTCGACAGCTATTCACCCCTCCACTTT. Supplemented by reference TRBV9 and TRBJ1-6, the full variable domain reads DSGVTQTPKHLITATGQRVTLRCSPRSGDLSVYWYQQSLDQGLQFLIQYYNGEERAKGNILERFSAQQFPDLHSELNLSSLELGDSALYFCASSVDSYSPLHFGNGTRLTVT.

V usage is TRBV27 and J usage is TRBJ1-1; the D is unclear. Germline V gene sequence: CDR1 MNHEY, CDR2 SMNVEV (reference sequence). This CDR3 is 14 amino acids long. The ends were cut back, 6 bases at V and 0 bases at J, with 11 bases in the middle. The CDR3, as DNA: TGTGCCAGCAGAGGAGGGCTCATGAACACTGAAGCTTTCTTT. This codes for CASRGGLMNTEAFF.

The chain is built from TRBV4-3 and TRBJ2-3; 7 positions agree with TRBD2. The germline V gene encodes CDR1 LGHNA and CDR2 YSLEER. The trim removed 0 bases at V and 0 bases at J, leaving 6 bases unmatched. CDR3 length equals 17 residues. The CDR3, as DNA: TGCGCCAGCAGCCAAGATTGGGGGAGGGGTAGCACAGATACGCAGTATTTT. Translation gives CASSQDWGRGSTDTQYF.

V and J are TRBV7-9 and TRBJ2-4; a weak D match, TRBD2 (6 bases). The closer fit of TRBJ2-5 to the DNA end suggests the J call may be wrong. The CDR3 runs 11 residues. Germline CDR1 SEHNR, CDR2 FQNEAQ (reference sequence). The CDR3 nucleotides are TGTGCCAGCAGCTTGGGGGGGACCCAGTACTTC. Translated: CASSLGGTQYF.

The chain employs TRBV18 and TRBJ2-1, with TRBD2 as a possible D gene (6 bases). CDR1 KGHSH and CDR2 LQKENI come from the germline V gene. V was trimmed by 3 bases and J by 8 bases, leaving 14 bases between them. This CDR3 is 14 amino acids long. For the CDR3, the DNA is TGTGCCAGCTCACCCCCGGGAGCTTGGGATGAGCAGTTCTTC. This gives the protein CASSPPGAWDEQFF.

A word on this clone: The DNA is left out, because the CDR3 cannot be placed on it with certainty; the CDR3 is given as TCRdb lists it. Other nucleotide sequences from this sample produce the same CDR3. The chain carries TRBV5-1 and TRBJ1-3. The CDR3 length is 13 residues, termini included. Germline V gene data show CDR1 as SGHRS and CDR2 as YFSETQ. CDR3 region: CASSWGGGNTIYF.

The chain combines TRBV2 with TRBJ1-4; 8 bases align to TRBD1. Germline V CDR1 and CDR2: SNHLY, FYNNEI. V trimming: 4 bases; J trimming: 8 bases; junction bases outside the gene matches: 9. There are 15 residues in the CDR3. DNA of the CDR3: TGTGCCAGCAGTGGGTTCCAGGCAGGGGGCGAAAAACTGTTTTTT. This encodes CASSGFQAGGEKLFF.

This clone was detected only once. J is TRBJ2-2 and V is TRBV4-2; TRBD2 might be the D (6 bases). The ends were cut back, 6 bases at V and 5 bases at J, with 13 bases in the middle. The CDR3 sequence is 14 residues long. Germline CDR1 reads LGHNA; CDR2 reads YNFKEQ. The CDR3 DNA is TGTGCCAGCAGGCAGCGGGCAGAGACCGGGGAGCTGTTTTTT. It specifies CASRQRAETGELFF.

The chain combines TRBV27 with TRBJ2-1, with D maybe TRBD2 (5 bases). Germline V gene lookup returns CDR1 MNHEY and CDR2 SMNVEV (reference sequence). There are 15 residues in the CDR3. Deletions cut 1 base from V and 0 bases from J, with 7 bases between. The CDR3 DNA is TGTGCCAGCAGTTTATACGGGATCTCCTACAATGAGCAGTTCTTC. Its protein product is CASSLYGISYNEQFF.

This clone occurred once. The chain links TRBV25-1 to TRBJ2-3; 12 bases line up with TRBD2. The CDR3 is made up of 17 amino acids. CDR1 MGHDK and CDR2 SYGVNS come from the germline V gene. With 3 bases clipped from V and 3 bases from J, the junction kept 7 bases outside the gene matches. The CDR3 here is CASSDTTGTSGTDTQYF. The CDR3 DNA follows: TGTGCCAGCAGTGATACTACCGGGACTAGCGGGACAGATACGCAGTATTTT. Full variable domain (missing parts from reference TRBV25-1 and TRBJ2-3): EADIYQTPRYLVIGTGKKITLECSQTMGHDKMYWYQQDPGMELHLIHYSYGVNSTEKGDLSSESTVSRIRTEHFPLTLESARPSHTSQYLCASSDTTGTSGTDTQYFGPGTRLTVL.

This clone was seen a handful of times. J is TRBJ2-7 and V is TRBV10-1, with D possibly matching TRBD2 (5 bases). Per the germline V gene, CDR1 is WNHNN and CDR2 is SYGVQD (reference sequence). V dropped 0 bases and J dropped 7 bases, with 22 bases sitting between them. This CDR3 is built from 17 residues. The CDR3 sequence: CASSESDGNPFPGEQYV. CDR3 nucleotides: TGCGCCAGCAGTGAGTCGGATGGCAACCCCTTCCCGGGGGAGCAGTACGTC.

This rearrangement joins TRBV7-2 to TRBJ2-7, with TRBD2 matching over 9 bases. The CDR3 loop spans 13 amino acids. Germline V gene data show CDR1 as SGHTA and CDR2 as FQGNSA. V shed 4 bases, J shed 7 bases, and the junction held 5 bases outside the gene matches. The CDR3 protein is CASSSLAGLEQYV. Here the CDR3 DNA reads TGTGCCAGCAGCTCGCTAGCGGGGTTGGAGCAGTACGTC.

This chain joins TRBV5-1 and TRBJ2-3; 9 bases match TRBD2. The CDR3 runs to 17 residues. Looked up from germline, CDR1 is SGHRS and CDR2 is YFSETQ. The V segment lost 0 bases and the J segment 2 bases; nucleotides outside the gene matches: 7. In DNA, the CDR3 is TGCGCCAGCAGCTTGGTTGGGACTAGCCGAAACACAGATACGCAGTATTTT. It encodes CASSLVGTSRNTDTQYF.

The J gene is TRBJ2-7, the V gene TRBV19, with D possibly TRBD1 on 5 matching bases. The CDR3 is made up of 17 amino acids. Between the trimmed V and J ends, which lost 4 bases and 3 bases, there was a span of 22 bases. Germline V CDR1 and CDR2: LNHDA, SQIVND (reference sequence). CDR3 nucleotide sequence: TGTGCCAGTAGTAAATTTACTCGGACATCTCAAAACTACGAGCAGTACTTC. This gives the protein CASSKFTRTSQNYEQYF.

This chain joins TRBV10-2 and TRBJ2-7; TRBD2 matches at 13 bases. CDR3 length: 16 residues. The V and J ends lost 6 bases and 4 bases, in that order; junction bases with no gene match: 9. Germline lookup yields CDR1 WSHSY and CDR2 SAAADI. DNA of the CDR3: TGCGCCAGCAGGGCAAGACTAGCGGGAGGAGGATACGAGCAGTACTTC. This codes for CASRARLAGGGYEQYF.

This chain links TRBV7-9 with TRBJ1-2, with TRBD1 matching over 7 bases. The CDR3 runs to 15 residues. The ends lost 5 bases at V and 2 bases at J; junction bases unmatched: 8. Germline V gene lookup returns CDR1 SEHNR and CDR2 FQNEAQ (reference sequence). The CDR3 loop reads CASSPDRRENYGYTF. In DNA form, the CDR3 reads TGTGCCAGCAGCCCGGACAGGAGGGAGAACTATGGCTACACCTTC.

The chain combines TRBV2 with TRBJ1-5, with TRBD1 matching over 12 bases. The germline CDR1 and CDR2 sequences are SNHLY and FYNNEI. The trim removed 5 bases at V and 6 bases at J, leaving 5 bases unmatched. The CDR3 has 15 amino acids. Written as DNA, the CDR3 is TGTGCCAGCAGTCGGGACAGGGGGCAGGGTCAGCCCCAGCATTTT. Translating it yields CASSRDRGQGQPQHF.

This chain links TRBV5-1 with TRBJ1-1; possible D gene TRBD1, 5 bases. V lost 5 bases, J lost 1 base, and 12 bases lay in between. This CDR3 contains 14 residues. Germline lookup yields CDR1 SGHRS and CDR2 YFSETQ. CDR3 loop: CASRQGFENTEAFF. The CDR3 coding sequence is TGCGCCAGCAGGCAGGGTTTCGAGAACACTGAAGCTTTCTTT.

The chain couples TRBV6-5 to TRBJ1-1; D unclear. The CDR3 loop spans 13 amino acids. Germline V gene sequence: CDR1 MNHEY, CDR2 SVGAGI. V lost 0 bases and J lost 2, with 4 bases in between. DNA of the CDR3: TGTGCCAGCAGTTACTCCTATAACACTGAAGCTTTCTTT. Translated, it gives CASSYSYNTEAFF.

In nucleotides, the CDR3 is TGTGCCAGCAGCCGTACAGGGGAGTATGGCTACACCTTC. Its protein is CASSRTGEYGYTF. J is TRBJ1-2 and V is TRBV7-8, with 7 bases aligning to TRBD1. Germline CDR1 and CDR2: SGHVS and FQNEAQ. The CDR3 sequence is 13 residues long. V gave up 5 bases and J gave up 5 bases; unmatched junction bases: 5. The variable domain in full, completed from reference TRBV7-8 and TRBJ1-2, reads GAGVSQSPRYKVAKRGQDVALRCDPISGHVSLFWYQQALGQGPEFLTYFQNEAQLDKSGLPSDRFFAERPEGSVSTLKIQRTQQEDSAVYLCASSRTGEYGYTFGSGTRLTVV.

The chain carries TRBV6-5 and TRBJ2-4, with D tentatively TRBD1 (6 bases). The CDR3 runs 15 residues. V gave up 6 bases and J gave up 4 bases, with 16 bases separating them. Per the germline V gene, CDR1 is MNHEY and CDR2 is SVGAGI. The CDR3 DNA reads TGTGCCAGCAGGCGCGGACAGCAGTTTAAAAACATTCAGTACTTC. Amino acid sequence: CASRRGQQFKNIQYF.

V is TRBV5-6 and J is TRBJ1-2; no reliable D call. The germline gives CDR1 SGHDT, CDR2 YYEEEE. The V end lost 0 bases, the J end lost 4 bases, and 13 bases lay between the germline ends. The CDR3 consists of 15 residues. CDR3: CASSLVGRSSYGYTF. In nucleotides, the CDR3 is TGTGCCAGCAGCTTGGTGGGTAGGAGCTCCTATGGCTACACCTTC.

CDR3 loop: CASSYDRSYEQYV. Written as DNA, the CDR3 is TGTGCCAGCAGCTACGACAGGTCCTACGAGCAGTACGTC. V usage is TRBV7-8 and J usage is TRBJ2-7; D perhaps matches TRBD1 (6 bases). Germline V gene data show CDR1 as SGHVS and CDR2 as FQNEAQ. The CDR3 has 13 residues. V lost 4 bases to trimming and J lost 1 base, with 8 bases between them.

DNA of the CDR3: TGTGCCAGCAGTTACTTTGGCAAATCTAACTATGGCTACACCTTC. It codes for CASSYFGKSNYGYTF. The chain recombines TRBV6-5 with TRBJ1-2; D gene uncertain. CDR1 is MNHEY and CDR2 is SVGAGI in the germline V gene. The CDR3 consists of 15 residues. The V gene lost 1 base and the J gene lost 0 bases, with 9 bases spanning the gap.

The V gene is TRBV11-2, the J gene TRBJ2-5; D unclear. From germline, CDR1 is SGHAT and CDR2 FQNNGV. Trimming stripped 0 bases from V and 5 bases from J, with 7 bases between. The CDR3 length is 13 residues. This CDR3 reads CASSLETGETQYF. The CDR3 nucleotides read TGTGCCAGCAGCTTAGAAACCGGGGAGACCCAGTACTTC.

The chain employs TRBV11-3 and TRBJ2-7; D not certain. The CDR3 loop spans 12 amino acids. Germline V gives CDR1 SGHNT, CDR2 YENEEA. The CDR3 spells CASSFGRLIPNV. The CDR3 DNA follows: TGTGCCAGCAGCTTTGGGCGCTTGATCCCCAACGTC.

This clone was counted between two and nine times. The V gene is TRBV4-3, the J gene TRBJ2-3, with 12 bases identical to TRBD2. V lost 4 bases and J lost 2; bases outside the gene matches: 1. Germline lookup yields CDR1 LGHNA and CDR2 YSLEER. This CDR3 contains 15 residues. CDR3 loop: CASSPSGRATDTQYF. Written as DNA, the CDR3 is TGCGCCAGCAGCCCTAGCGGGAGGGCCACAGATACGCAGTATTTT.

This sequence joins TRBV6-5 and TRBJ2-1, with D maybe TRBD2 (6 bases). The germline CDR1 and CDR2 sequences are MNHEY and SVGAGI. Trimming took off 2 bases at V and 2 bases at J, with 10 bases between the two ends. The CDR3 has 15 amino acids. CDR3 sequence: CASSYASATYNEQFF. The CDR3 region has the DNA TGTGCCAGCAGTTACGCTAGCGCCACCTACAATGAGCAGTTCTTC.

This clone was counted only a few times. The chain carries TRBV2 and TRBJ2-7, with TRBD2 matching 8 bases. Germline lookup yields CDR1 SNHLY and CDR2 FYNNEI. J lost 2 bases, V lost 4 bases, and 7 bases had no gene match. The CDR3 contains 15 residues. The CDR3, as DNA: TGTGCCAGCAGTGGGGAAGCGGGAGATCCCTACGAGCAGTACGTC. Protein: CASSGEAGDPYEQYV.

This chain connects TRBV6-6 to TRBJ1-5; D ambiguous. Between the trimmed V and J ends, which lost 5 bases and 3 bases, there was a span of 11 bases. The CDR3 length is 14 residues. Looked up from germline, CDR1 is MNHNY and CDR2 is SVGAGI (reference sequence). The CDR3 spells CASSSDGYNQPQHF. DNA for the CDR3: TGTGCCAGCAGTAGCGACGGTTACAATCAGCCCCAGCATTTT.